The 22 T cell receptor beta chains below come from one sample, sequenced in a study of cytomegalovirus exposure and HLA in healthy donors. It was with 60 Vbeta and 13 Jbeta primers that the PCR ran. Here immunoSEQ multiplex PCR was the method, and the copy in TCRdb shows in-frame clones only, minus some. The sample records 130,000 to 150,000 clones, approximately 70% being singletons. Sequencing input: PBMCs. The origin of the receptors is a woman aged 18 to 35 in good health and CMV-seronegative.

The chain links TRBV2 to TRBJ2-1; 9 nucleotides match TRBD1. Germline lookup yields CDR1 SNHLY and CDR2 FYNNEI. This CDR3 has 15 amino acids. V trimming: 2 bases; J trimming: 5 bases; junction bases outside the gene matches: 4. The CDR3 is CASSERTGVDNEQFF. As DNA, the CDR3 is TGTGCCAGCAGTGAACGGACAGGGGTGGACAATGAGCAGTTCTTC.

The V call is TRBV7-2, the J call TRBJ1-2; 8 bases map to TRBD1. Germline V gives CDR1 SGHTA, CDR2 FQGNSA. The trim removed 1 base at V and 3 bases at J, leaving 4 bases unmatched. The CDR3 loop spans 15 amino acids. The CDR3 reads CASSLDRTGYYGYTF. Here the CDR3 DNA reads TGTGCCAGCAGCTTAGACAGGACAGGGTACTATGGCTACACCTTC.

The chain has TRBV19 and TRBJ2-5, with TRBD1 matching 10 bases. The DNA matches TRBJ2-7 better at its end, which makes the J call doubtful. This CDR3 contains 15 residues. Germline-derived CDR1 and CDR2 are LNHDA and SQIVND (reference sequence). The chain's CDR3 is CASSHPGTGVNEQYF. DNA of the CDR3: TGTGCCAGTAGTCACCCTGGGACAGGGGTGAACGAGCAGTACTTC.

Only a few counts were recorded for this clone. The gene calls are TRBV30 and TRBJ2-3; 9 bases are a match to TRBD1. CDR1 and CDR2 from the germline V gene are GTSNPN and SVGIG (reference sequence). Germline trimming cut 0 bases from V and 0 bases from J; bases unmatched to any gene: 1. The CDR3 consists of 15 residues. The CDR3 loop reads CAWSVGQGSTDTQYF. The CDR3, as DNA: TGTGCCTGGAGTGTTGGACAGGGGAGCACAGATACGCAGTATTTT.

The chain joins TRBV19 to TRBJ1-3; 7 positions match TRBD1. V shed 11 bases, J shed 0 bases, and the junction held 7 bases outside the gene matches. CDR1 is LNHDA, CDR2 SQIVND, per germline (reference sequence). The CDR3 length is 14 residues. The CDR3 coding sequence is TGTGCCGTCCAGACAGGGAACTCTGGAAACACCATATATTTT. As protein: CAVQTGNSGNTIYF. The full variable domain, with the rest looked up from reference TRBV19 and TRBJ1-3, is DGGITQSPKYLFRKEGQNVTLSCEQNLNHDAMYWYRQDPGQGLRLIYYSQIVNDFQKGDIAEGYSVSREKKESFPLTVTSAQKNPTAFYLCAVQTGNSGNTIYFGEGSWLTVV.

This chain links TRBV5-1 with TRBJ1-6, with D possibly TRBD1 on 6 matching bases. Germline V gives CDR1 SGHRS, CDR2 YFSETQ. CDR3 length equals 14 residues. Trimming left V 7 bases short and J 8 bases short, with 16 bases between. The DNA of the CDR3 is TGCGCCAGCTCCCTAGGGGGTCAATATTCACCCCTCCACTTT. Translation: CASSLGGQYSPLHF.

The V call is TRBV5-1, the J call TRBJ2-5; a possible D gene is TRBD2 (6 bases). This CDR3 contains 14 residues. Trimming took 0 bases from V and 5 from J, leaving 11 bases between them. CDR1 and CDR2 (germline): SGHRS, YFSETQ. CDR3 nucleotides: TGCGCCAGCAGCTTGGCTATGGGAGGTGAGACCCAGTACTTC. Translated: CASSLAMGGETQYF.

The chain employs TRBV5-1 and TRBJ2-7; the match to TRBD1 covers 7 bases. This CDR3 has 14 residues. The germline V gene encodes CDR1 SGHRS and CDR2 YFSETQ. V dropped 3 bases and J dropped 3; count of bases not matched to a gene: 6. CDR3 nucleotides: TGCGCCAGCAGCTACCACCGGGACAGCTACGAGCAGTACTTC. This sequence encodes CASSYHRDSYEQYF.

The V and J genes are TRBV7-8 and TRBJ2-3, with a weak D call TRBD2 (5 bases). V was cut by 2 bases and J by 0 bases, with 12 bases left in between. CDR1 is SGHVS, CDR2 FQNEAQ, per germline. This CDR3 is built from 16 residues. CDR3 sequence: CASSLSGASSTDTQYF. The CDR3 nucleotides are TGTGCCAGCAGCTTAAGCGGAGCCTCTAGCACAGATACGCAGTATTTT.

The genes are TRBV18 and TRBJ2-7; 7 nucleotides line up with TRBD1. Germline CDR1 KGHSH, CDR2 LQKENI. This CDR3 comprises 15 residues. V shed 2 bases, J shed 2 bases, and the junction held 6 bases outside the gene matches. The CDR3 is CASSPGGQSTYEQYF. CDR3 DNA: TGTGCCAGCTCACCAGGGGGACAGAGCACCTACGAGCAGTACTTC.

The rearrangement links TRBV2 to TRBJ2-7; D may be TRBD1 (6 bases). Germline V lookup: CDR1 SNHLY, CDR2 FYNNEI. Trimming took 4 bases from V and 2 from J, leaving 15 bases between them. This CDR3 has 15 residues. CDR3 loop: CASSVGYGTPYEQYV. The CDR3 nucleotides are TGTGCCAGCAGTGTGGGTTACGGGACACCCTACGAGCAGTACGTC.

This rearrangement joins TRBV4-2 to TRBJ2-1; D is ambiguous. V lost 4 bases to trimming and J lost 4 bases, with 14 bases between them. CDR3 length: 15 residues. Germline CDR1 and CDR2: LGHNA and YNFKEQ. The CDR3 region has the DNA TGTGCCAGCAGCCCATCCGGGTCTACTTACAATGAGCAGTTCTTC. This sequence encodes CASSPSGSTYNEQFF.

The chain carries TRBV6-1 and TRBJ2-7; 7 bases line up with TRBD1. Germline V gene sequence: CDR1 MNHNS, CDR2 SASEGT. This CDR3 has 15 residues. V gave up 1 base and J gave up 2 bases; unmatched junction bases: 5. CDR3 sequence (DNA): TGTGCCAGCAGTGAAGAGACCGGGACAGCCTACGAGCAGTACTTC. Translation: CASSEETGTAYEQYF.

This clone came up once. This sequence joins TRBV7-2 and TRBJ1-4; 7 nucleotides line up with TRBD1. Germline values: CDR1 SGHTA, CDR2 FQGNSA. Germline trimming cut 1 base from V and 7 bases from J; bases unmatched to any gene: 6. The CDR3 totals 15 residues. CDR3 loop: CASSLVGSGGEKLFF. The DNA for the CDR3 is TGTGCCAGCAGCTTAGTTGGGTCAGGGGGTGAAAAACTGTTTTTT. Full variable domain (missing parts from reference TRBV7-2 and TRBJ1-4): GAGVSQSPSNKVTEKGKDVELRCDPISGHTALYWYRQSLGQGLEFLIYFQGNSAPDKSGLPSDRFSAERTGGSVSTLTIQRTQQEDSAVYLCASSLVGSGGEKLFFGSGTQLSVL.

Of note for this clone: Mismatch with germline at one junction end may stem from a read error. The chain has TRBV28 and TRBJ1-2; 8 positions match TRBD1. There are 13 residues in the CDR3. Per the germline V gene, CDR1 is MDHEN and CDR2 is SYDVKM. CDR3 bases: TGTGCCAGCAGCTGGCCCGGGACAGGCGTCCGATCCTTC. It translates to CASSWPGTGVRSF.

The gene calls are TRBV18 and TRBJ2-7; TRBD1 matches 8 bases. This CDR3 is 17 amino acids long. Trimming removed 4 bases from V and 9 bases from J; junction bases left unmatched: 20. CDR1 and CDR2 from the germline V gene are KGHSH and LQKENI. The CDR3 region is CASSRLFGQGEKLRQYF. The CDR3 nucleotides read TGTGCCAGCTCACGATTATTTGGACAGGGCGAAAAGCTACGGCAGTACTTC.

The gene calls are TRBV13 and TRBJ2-7; 11 nucleotides align to TRBD2. CDR1 PRHDT and CDR2 FYEKMQ come from the germline V gene (reference sequence). The CDR3 spans 17 residues. V was clipped by 4 bases and J by 0 bases; unmatched bases: 8. Here the CDR3 DNA reads TGTGCCAGCAGCTCGCTAGCGGGAGGCCCACCCTCCTACGAGCAGTACGTC. Residues: CASSSLAGGPPSYEQYV.

CDR3 DNA sequence: TGTGCCAGCAGCCTTGGAGGGGATGGCTACACCTTC. It yields the protein CASSLGGDGYTF. V gene TRBV7-9 combines with J gene TRBJ1-2; perhaps TRBD1 as D (5 bases). V lost 5 bases to trimming and J lost 6 bases, with 10 bases between them. The CDR3 consists of 12 residues. CDR1 is SEHNR, CDR2 FQNEAQ, per germline (reference sequence). Based on the CDR3 plus reference TRBV7-9 and TRBJ1-2, the full variable domain is DTGVSQNPRHKITKRGQNVTFRCDPISEHNRLYWYRQTLGQGPEFLTYFQNEAQLEKSRLLSDRFSAERPKGSFSTLEIQRTEQGDSAMYLCASSLGGDGYTFGSGTRLTVV.

This rearrangement joins TRBV15 to TRBJ2-1; D perhaps matches TRBD2 (5 bases). The CDR3 loop spans 15 amino acids. Trimming pared 3 bases from V and 0 bases from J, leaving 9 bases between. Germline CDR1 reads LNHNV; CDR2 reads YYDKDF (reference sequence). The CDR3 region has the DNA TGTGCCACCAGCAGTAGCGAATACTCCTACAATGAGCAGTTCTTC. Amino acid sequence: CATSSSEYSYNEQFF.

The chain uses TRBV4-1 and TRBJ2-2; TRBD2 might be the D (6 bases). Trimming cost V 3 bases and J 4 bases, with 9 bases left between them. The CDR3 spans 14 residues. The V gene's germline CDR1 is MGHRA and CDR2 YSYEKL. CDR3 nucleotides: TGCGCCAGCAGCCATCTGGAGGGCACCGGGGAGCTGTTTTTT. It translates to CASSHLEGTGELFF.

As DNA, the CDR3 is TGTGCCAGCAGCTTAGGTCAAGCGGGACTAGCGGGGGGGGCAGATACGCAGTATTTT. The encoded protein is CASSLGQAGLAGGADTQYF. The V call is TRBV7-2, the J call TRBJ2-3, with 16 bases fitting TRBD2. V lost 1 base and J lost 4; bases outside the gene matches: 8. The germline V gene encodes CDR1 SGHTA and CDR2 FQGNSA. The CDR3 loop spans 19 amino acids.

The chain employs TRBV5-1 and TRBJ1-6; D may be TRBD1 (6 bases). CDR1 and CDR2 from the germline V gene are SGHRS and YFSETQ. The CDR3 consists of 15 residues. V lost 4 bases and J 7 bases, leaving 15 bases between the germline ends. CDR3 bases: TGCGCCAGCAGCCCCGGACAGCCCGAAAATTCACCCCTCCACTTT. It translates to CASSPGQPENSPLHF. Based on the CDR3 plus reference TRBV5-1 and TRBJ1-6, the full variable domain is KAGVTQTPRYLIKTRGQQVTLSCSPISGHRSVSWYQQTPGQGLQFLFEYFSETQRNKGNFPGRFSGRQFSNSRSEMNVSTLELGDSALYLCASSPGQPENSPLHFGNGTRLTVT.